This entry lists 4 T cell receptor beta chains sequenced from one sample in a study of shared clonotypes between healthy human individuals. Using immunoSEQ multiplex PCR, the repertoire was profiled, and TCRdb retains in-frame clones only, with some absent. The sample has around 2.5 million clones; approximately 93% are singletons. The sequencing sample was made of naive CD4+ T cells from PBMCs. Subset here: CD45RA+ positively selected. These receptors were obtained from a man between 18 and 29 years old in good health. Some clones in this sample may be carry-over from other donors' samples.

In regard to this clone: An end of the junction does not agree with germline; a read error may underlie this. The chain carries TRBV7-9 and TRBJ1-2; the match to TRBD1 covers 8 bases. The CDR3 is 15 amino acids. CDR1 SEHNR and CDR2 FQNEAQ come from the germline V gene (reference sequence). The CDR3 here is CASSFEVQATGTGDF. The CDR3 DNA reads TGTGCCAGCAGCTTCGAGGTCCAGGCGACCGGGACAGGTGACTTC. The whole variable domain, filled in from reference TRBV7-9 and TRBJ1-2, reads DTGVSQNPRHKITKRGQNVTFRCDPISEHNRLYWYRQTLGQGPEFLTYFQNEAQLEKSRLLSDRFSAERPKGSFSTLEIQRTEQGDSAMYLCASSFEVQATGTGDFGSGTRLTVV.

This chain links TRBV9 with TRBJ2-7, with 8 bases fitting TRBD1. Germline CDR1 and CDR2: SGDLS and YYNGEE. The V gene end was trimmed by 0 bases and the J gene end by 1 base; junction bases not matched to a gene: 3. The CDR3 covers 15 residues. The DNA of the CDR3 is TGTGCCAGCAGCGTAGGGGGACAGGCGTCCTACGAGCAGTACTTC. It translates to CASSVGGQASYEQYF.

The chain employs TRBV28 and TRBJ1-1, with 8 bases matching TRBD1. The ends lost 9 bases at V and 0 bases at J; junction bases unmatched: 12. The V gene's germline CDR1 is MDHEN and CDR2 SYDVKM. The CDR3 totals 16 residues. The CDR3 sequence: CASRSTHRGMNTEAFF. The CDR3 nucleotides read TGTGCCAGTAGATCCACCCACAGGGGGATGAACACTGAAGCTTTCTTT.

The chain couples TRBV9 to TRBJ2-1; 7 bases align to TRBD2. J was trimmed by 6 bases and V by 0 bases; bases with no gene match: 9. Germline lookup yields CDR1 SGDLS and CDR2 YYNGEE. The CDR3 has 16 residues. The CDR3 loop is CASSVVTPGGGNEQFF. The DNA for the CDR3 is TGTGCCAGCAGCGTAGTTACCCCTGGCGGGGGCAATGAGCAGTTCTTC.